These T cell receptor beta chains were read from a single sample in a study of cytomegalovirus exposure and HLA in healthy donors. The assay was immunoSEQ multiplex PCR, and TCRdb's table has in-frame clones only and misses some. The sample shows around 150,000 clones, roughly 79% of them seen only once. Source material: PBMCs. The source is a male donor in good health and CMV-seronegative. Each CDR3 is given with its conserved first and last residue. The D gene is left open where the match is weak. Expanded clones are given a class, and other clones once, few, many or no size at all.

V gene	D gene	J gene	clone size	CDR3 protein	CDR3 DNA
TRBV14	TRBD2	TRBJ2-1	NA	CASSRTSGRSNEQFF	TGTGCCAGCAGCCGCACTAGCGGGAGGAGCAATGAGCAGTTCTTC
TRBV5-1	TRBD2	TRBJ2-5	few	CASSKEIAGLETQYF	TGCGCCAGCAGCAAAGAAATAGCGGGGTTGGAGACCCAGTACTTC
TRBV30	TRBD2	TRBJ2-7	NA	CAWSGLAGGREQYF	TGTGCCTGGAGTGGACTAGCGGGAGGAAGGGAGCAGTACTTC
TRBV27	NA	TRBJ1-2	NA	CASSYGGTNYGYTF	TGTGCCAGCAGTTACGGCGGAACTAACTATGGCTACACCTTC
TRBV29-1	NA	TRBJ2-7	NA	CSVVPQGNSYEQYF	TGCAGCGTTGTTCCCCAGGGGAACTCCTACGAGCAGTACTTC
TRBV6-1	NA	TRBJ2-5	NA	CASSGYREETQYF	TGTGCCAGCAGTGGGTACAGAGAAGAGACCCAGTACTTC
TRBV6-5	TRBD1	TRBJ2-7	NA	CASNLRDSSYEQYF	TGTGCCAGCAACCTCCGGGACAGCTCCTACGAGCAGTACTTC
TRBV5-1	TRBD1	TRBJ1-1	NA	CASSSQGQEAFF	TGCGCCAGCAGCTCCCAGGGACAGGAAGCTTTCTTT
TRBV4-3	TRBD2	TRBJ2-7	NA	CASSPDLLAGELGQYF	TGCGCCAGCAGCCCAGACCTACTAGCGGGGGAACTAGGGCAGTACTTC
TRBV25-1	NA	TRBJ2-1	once	CASSESQGWLEFEQFF	TGTGCCAGCAGTGAATCTCAGGGTTGGTTGGAATTTGAGCAGTTCTTC
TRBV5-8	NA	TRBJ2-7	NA	CASSLAPHSYEQYF	TGTGCCAGCAGCTTAGCACCCCACTCCTACGAGCAGTACTTC
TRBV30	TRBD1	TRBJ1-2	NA	CAWSPDRDSNYGYTF	TGTGCCTGGAGTCCTGACCGGGACAGCAACTATGGCTACACCTTC
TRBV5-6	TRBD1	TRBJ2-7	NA	CASSLLDRGPYEQYF	TGTGCCAGCAGCCTACTGGACAGGGGACCCTACGAGCAGTACTTC
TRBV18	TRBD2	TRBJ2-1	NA	CASSPPGTSEGEQFF	TGTGCCAGCTCACCTCCGGGGACTAGCGAGGGTGAGCAGTTCTTC
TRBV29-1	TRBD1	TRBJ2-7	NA	CSVVRDSPYEQYF	TGCAGCGTTGTGAGGGACAGTCCCTACGAGCAGTACTTC
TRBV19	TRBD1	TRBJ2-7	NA	CASSIGDSSYEQYF	TGTGCCAGTAGTATAGGGGACAGTTCCTACGAGCAGTACTTC
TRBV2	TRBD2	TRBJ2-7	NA	CASSSGLAGVVYEQYF	TGTGCCAGCTCCTCAGGACTAGCGGGAGTAGTCTACGAGCAGTACTTC
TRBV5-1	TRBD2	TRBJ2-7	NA	CASSGGSGSYEQYF	TGCGCCAGCAGCGGTGGTAGCGGGAGCTACGAGCAGTACTTC
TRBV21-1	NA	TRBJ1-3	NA	CASSTLVGGIRGEGNTIYF	TGTGCCAGCAGCACCTTAGTGGGGGGGATCCGGGGTGAAGGAAACACCATATATTTT
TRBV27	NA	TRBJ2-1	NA	CASSLILKPADEQFF	TGTGCCAGCAGTCTAATACTAAAGCCGGCGGATGAGCAGTTCTTC
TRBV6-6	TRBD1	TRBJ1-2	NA	CASIPPGQGFGYTF	TGTGCCAGCATTCCCCCGGGACAGGGCTTCGGCTACACCTTC
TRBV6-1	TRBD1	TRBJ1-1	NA	CASKGAENTEAFF	TGTGCCAGCAAGGGGGCGGAGAACACTGAAGCTTTCTTT